This T cell receptor (beta chain) was profiled in a study of metastatic and nonmetastatic thyroid tumors. Background on the study: Repertoire comparisons spanned blood and tumor or nodule tissue from malignant and benign thyroid patients.

Patients underwent thyroid surgery, and none had received any treatment before it. Study-wide results and caveats: According to reports, the diversity of TCR beta was significantly higher in malignant thyroid tumors than in benign nodules, and this held in both blood and tumor samples.

With MiXCR, TCRdb called clones anew from the PCR reads. The table includes 40,000 or so clones, more than 15% detected once. CDR1 is SNHLY, CDR2 FYNNEI, per germline. The CDR3 sequence is 16 residues long. V shed 2 bases and J 0 bases; nucleotides not matched to a gene: 4. This clone was observed many times. No antigen is known for it. This specimen includes other DNA sequences encoding the same CDR3. This receptor was identified in a female donor with papillary thyroid cancer or a benign thyroid nodule (not recorded which). Some clones in this sample may be carry-over from other donors' samples. The V call is TRBV2, the J call TRBJ1-3, with TRBD1 matching 7 bases. The sequenced material came from blood. The CDR3, as DNA: TGTGCCAGCAGTGAAAGGGGGCAGACCTCTGGAAACACCATATATTTT. This gives the protein CASSERGQTSGNTIYF.